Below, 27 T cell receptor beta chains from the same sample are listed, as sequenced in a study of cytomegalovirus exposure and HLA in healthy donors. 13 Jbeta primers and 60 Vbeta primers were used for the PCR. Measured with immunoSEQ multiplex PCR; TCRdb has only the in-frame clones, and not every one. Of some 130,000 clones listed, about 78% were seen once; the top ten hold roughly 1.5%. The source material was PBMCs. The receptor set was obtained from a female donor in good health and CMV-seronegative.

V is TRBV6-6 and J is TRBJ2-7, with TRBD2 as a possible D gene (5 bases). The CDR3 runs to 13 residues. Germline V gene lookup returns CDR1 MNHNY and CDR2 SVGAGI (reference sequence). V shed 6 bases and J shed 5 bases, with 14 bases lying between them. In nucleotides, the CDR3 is TGTGCCAGCAGCGCCGGGCGGGTCCACGAGCAGTACTTC. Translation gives CASSAGRVHEQYF.

CDR3 DNA: TGCGCCAGCAGCCCTGGGCTAGCGGGAGTAGAGACCCAGTACTTC. Encoded protein: CASSPGLAGVETQYF. This chain connects TRBV4-1 to TRBJ2-5; TRBD2 matches at 10 bases. Germline values: CDR1 MGHRA, CDR2 YSYEKL. V was clipped by 4 bases and J by 4 bases; unmatched bases: 6. The CDR3 contains 15 residues.

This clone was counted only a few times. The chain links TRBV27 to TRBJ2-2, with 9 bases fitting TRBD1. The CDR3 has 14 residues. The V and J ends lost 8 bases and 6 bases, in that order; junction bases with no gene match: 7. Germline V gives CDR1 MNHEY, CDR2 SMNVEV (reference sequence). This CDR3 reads CASLRDRDSGELFF. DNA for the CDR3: TGTGCCAGCCTCCGGGACAGGGATTCCGGGGAGCTGTTTTTT.

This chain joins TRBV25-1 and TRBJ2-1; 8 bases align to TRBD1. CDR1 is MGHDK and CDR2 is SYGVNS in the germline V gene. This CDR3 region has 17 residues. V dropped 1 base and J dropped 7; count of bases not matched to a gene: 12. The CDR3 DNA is TGTGCCAGCAGTGAATCTTCCGGGACAGGTAAAAAGAATGAGCAGTTCTTC. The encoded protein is CASSESSGTGKKNEQFF.

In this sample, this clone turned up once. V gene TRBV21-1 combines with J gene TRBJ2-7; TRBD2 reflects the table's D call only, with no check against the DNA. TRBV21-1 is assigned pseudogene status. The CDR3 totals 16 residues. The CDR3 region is CASSAAGGPFSYEQYF. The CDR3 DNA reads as TGTGCCAGCAGCGCAGCGGGAGGACCTTTTTCCTACGAGCAGTACTTC.

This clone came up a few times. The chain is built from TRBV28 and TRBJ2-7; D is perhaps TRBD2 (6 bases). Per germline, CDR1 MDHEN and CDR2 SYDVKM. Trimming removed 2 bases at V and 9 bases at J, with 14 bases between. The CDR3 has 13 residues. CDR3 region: CASSLGNKGGQYF. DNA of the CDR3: TGTGCCAGCAGTTTAGGAAACAAGGGAGGGCAGTACTTC.

This chain's CDR3 is CASQSSSGRFTDTQYF. CDR3 nucleotide sequence: TGTGCCAGCCAATCTTCTAGCGGGCGATTCACAGATACGCAGTATTTT. The chain carries TRBV13 and TRBJ2-3, with 8 positions matching TRBD2. With V trimmed by 8 bases and J by 2 bases, 12 bases remained unmatched. The CDR3 runs 16 residues. Germline values: CDR1 PRHDT, CDR2 FYEKMQ (reference sequence).

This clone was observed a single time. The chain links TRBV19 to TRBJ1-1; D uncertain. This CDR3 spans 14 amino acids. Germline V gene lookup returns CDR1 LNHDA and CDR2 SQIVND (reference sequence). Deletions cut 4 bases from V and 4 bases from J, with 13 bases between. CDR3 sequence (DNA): TGTGCCAGTAGTACGGACTATGGGAGCACTGAAGCTTTCTTT. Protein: CASSTDYGSTEAFF.

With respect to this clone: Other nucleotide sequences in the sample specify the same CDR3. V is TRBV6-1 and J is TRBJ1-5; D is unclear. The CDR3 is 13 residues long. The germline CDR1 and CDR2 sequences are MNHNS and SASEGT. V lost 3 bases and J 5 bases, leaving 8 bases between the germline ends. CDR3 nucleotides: TGTGCCAGCAGTGAGGCGAGGGATCAGCCCCAGCATTTT. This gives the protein CASSEARDQPQHF.

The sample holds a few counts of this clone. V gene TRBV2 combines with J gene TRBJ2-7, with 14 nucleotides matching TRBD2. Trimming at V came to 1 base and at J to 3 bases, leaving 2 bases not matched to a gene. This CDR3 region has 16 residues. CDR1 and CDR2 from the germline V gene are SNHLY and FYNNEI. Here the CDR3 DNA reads TGTGCCAGCAGTGAAGAAGGGACTAGCGGGGGCTACGAGCAGTACTTC. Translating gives CASSEEGTSGGYEQYF.

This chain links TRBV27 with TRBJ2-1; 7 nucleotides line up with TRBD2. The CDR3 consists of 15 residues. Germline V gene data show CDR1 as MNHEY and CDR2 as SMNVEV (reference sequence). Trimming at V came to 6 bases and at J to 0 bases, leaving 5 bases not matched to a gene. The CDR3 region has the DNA TGTGCCAGCAGCCTTAGCGGGCCCTCCTACAATGAGCAGTTCTTC. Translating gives CASSLSGPSYNEQFF.

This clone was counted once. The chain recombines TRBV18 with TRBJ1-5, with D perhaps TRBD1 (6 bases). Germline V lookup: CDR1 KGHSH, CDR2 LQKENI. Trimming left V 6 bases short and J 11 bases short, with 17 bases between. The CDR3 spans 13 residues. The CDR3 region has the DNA TGTGCCAGCTCTGGACAGTCTGACCCGACCCAGCATTTT. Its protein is CASSGQSDPTQHF.

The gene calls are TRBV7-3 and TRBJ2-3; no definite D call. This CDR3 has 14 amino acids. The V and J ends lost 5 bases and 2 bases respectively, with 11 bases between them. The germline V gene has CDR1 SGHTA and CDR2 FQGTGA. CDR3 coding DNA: TGTGCCAGCAGCCTAGAATGGAACACAGATACGCAGTATTTT. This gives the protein CASSLEWNTDTQYF.

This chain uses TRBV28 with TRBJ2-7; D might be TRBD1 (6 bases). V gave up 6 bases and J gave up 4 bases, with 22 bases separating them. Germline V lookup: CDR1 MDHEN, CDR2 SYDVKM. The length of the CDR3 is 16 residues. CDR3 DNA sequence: TGTGCCAGCAGCCCCCACGAAACAGGGCTCGGGTACGAGCAGTACTTC. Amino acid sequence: CASSPHETGLGYEQYF.

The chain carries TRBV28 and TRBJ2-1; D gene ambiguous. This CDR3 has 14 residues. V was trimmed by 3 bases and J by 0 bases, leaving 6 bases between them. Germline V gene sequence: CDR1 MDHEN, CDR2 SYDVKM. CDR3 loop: CASSFQNSYNEQFF. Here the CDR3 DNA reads TGTGCCAGCAGTTTTCAGAACTCCTACAATGAGCAGTTCTTC.

The CDR3: CSVRDRSNYGYTF. CDR3 nucleotides: TGCAGCGTGAGGGACAGGTCTAACTATGGCTACACCTTC. The chain links TRBV29-1 to TRBJ1-2, with 8 bases matching TRBD1. Trimming at V came to 6 bases and at J to 0 bases, leaving 3 bases not matched to a gene. CDR3 length: 13 residues. Per the germline V gene, CDR1 is SQVTM and CDR2 is ANQGSEA. Together with reference TRBV29-1 and TRBJ1-2, the CDR3 gives the full variable domain: SAVISQKPSRDICQRGTSLTIQCQVDSQVTMMFWYRQQPGQSLTLIATANQGSEATYESGFVIDKFPISRPNLTFSTLTVSNMSPEDSSIYLCSVRDRSNYGYTFGSGTRLTVV.

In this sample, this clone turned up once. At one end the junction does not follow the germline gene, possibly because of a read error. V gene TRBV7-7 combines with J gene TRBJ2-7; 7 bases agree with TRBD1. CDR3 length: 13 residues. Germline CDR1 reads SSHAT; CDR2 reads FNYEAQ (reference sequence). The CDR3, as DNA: TGTGCTAGCAGCGTCGACAGGGCTAGGGAGCAGTACTTC. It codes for CASSVDRAREQYF.

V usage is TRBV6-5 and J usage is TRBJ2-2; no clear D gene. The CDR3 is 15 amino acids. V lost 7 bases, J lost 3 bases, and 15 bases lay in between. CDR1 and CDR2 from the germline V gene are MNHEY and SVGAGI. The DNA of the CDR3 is TGTGCCAGCACCCCTCGCCCAAGCGACACCGGGGAGCTGTTTTTT. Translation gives CASTPRPSDTGELFF.

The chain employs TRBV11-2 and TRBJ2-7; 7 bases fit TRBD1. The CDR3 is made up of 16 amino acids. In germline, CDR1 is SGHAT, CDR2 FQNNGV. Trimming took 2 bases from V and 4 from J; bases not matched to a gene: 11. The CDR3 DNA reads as TGTGCCAGCAGCTTAAATCTACAGGGGAATGGGTACGAGCAGTACTTC. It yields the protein CASSLNLQGNGYEQYF.

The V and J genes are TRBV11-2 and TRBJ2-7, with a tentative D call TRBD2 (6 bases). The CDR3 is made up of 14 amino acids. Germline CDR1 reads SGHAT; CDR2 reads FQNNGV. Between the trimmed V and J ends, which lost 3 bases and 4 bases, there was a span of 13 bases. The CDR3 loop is CASSFRGLGYEQYF. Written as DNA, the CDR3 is TGTGCCAGCAGCTTTCGGGGGTTAGGGTACGAGCAGTACTTC.

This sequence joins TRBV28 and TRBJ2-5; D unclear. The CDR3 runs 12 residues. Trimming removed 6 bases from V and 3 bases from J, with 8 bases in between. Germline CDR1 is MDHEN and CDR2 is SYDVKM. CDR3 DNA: TGTGCCAGCAGCGAGTCTAAAGAGACCCAGTACTTC. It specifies CASSESKETQYF.

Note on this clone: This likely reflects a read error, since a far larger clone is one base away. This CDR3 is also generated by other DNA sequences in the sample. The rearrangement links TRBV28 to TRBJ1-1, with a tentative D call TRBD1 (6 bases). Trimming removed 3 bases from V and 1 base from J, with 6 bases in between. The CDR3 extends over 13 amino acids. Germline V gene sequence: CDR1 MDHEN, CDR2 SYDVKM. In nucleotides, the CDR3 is TGTGCCAGCAGTTTGACAGGGAACACTGAAGCTTTCTTT. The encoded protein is CASSLTGNTEAFF.

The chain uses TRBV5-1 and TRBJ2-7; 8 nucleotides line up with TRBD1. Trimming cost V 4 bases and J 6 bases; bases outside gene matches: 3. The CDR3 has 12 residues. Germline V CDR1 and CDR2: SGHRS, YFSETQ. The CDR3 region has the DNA TGCGCCAGCAGCGCGGACAGGGCCGAGCAGTACTTC. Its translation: CASSADRAEQYF.

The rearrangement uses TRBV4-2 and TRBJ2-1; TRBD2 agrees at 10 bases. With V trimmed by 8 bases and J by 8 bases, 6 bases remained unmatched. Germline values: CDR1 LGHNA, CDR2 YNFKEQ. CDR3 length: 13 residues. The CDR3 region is CASGGTSEDEQFF. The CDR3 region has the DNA TGTGCCAGCGGGGGGACTAGCGAGGATGAGCAGTTCTTC.

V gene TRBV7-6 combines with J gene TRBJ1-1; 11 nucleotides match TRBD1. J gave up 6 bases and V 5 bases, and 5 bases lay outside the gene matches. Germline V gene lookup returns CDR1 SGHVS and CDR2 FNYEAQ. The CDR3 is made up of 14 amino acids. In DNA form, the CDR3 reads TGTGCCAGCAGCCGATTGGGACAGGGGGCTGAAGCTTTCTTT. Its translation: CASSRLGQGAEAFF.

This CDR3 is CAWSDSGFSDEQFF. As DNA, the CDR3 is TGTGCCTGGAGCGACTCAGGGTTTTCGGATGAGCAGTTCTTC. This chain links TRBV30 with TRBJ2-1; perhaps TRBD1 as D (5 bases). V gave up 3 bases and J gave up 8 bases, with 17 bases separating them. The V gene's germline CDR1 is GTSNPN and CDR2 SVGIG (reference sequence). The CDR3 totals 14 residues.

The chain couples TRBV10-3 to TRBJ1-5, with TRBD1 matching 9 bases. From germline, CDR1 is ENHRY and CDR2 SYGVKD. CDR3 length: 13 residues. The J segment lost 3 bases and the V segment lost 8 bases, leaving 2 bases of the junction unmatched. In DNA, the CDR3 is TGTGCCATCCGGGACAGGGACAATCAGCCCCAGCATTTT. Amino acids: CAIRDRDNQPQHF.